The 3 T cell receptor beta chains given below trace back to one sample, sequenced in a study of a mutant IDH1 vaccine in newly diagnosed glioma. The time point is: baseline, week 1 (first vaccination visit). Treatment: pre-vaccination baseline after standard-of-care therapy. The table came from immunoSEQ multiplex PCR; TCRdb's copy has only in-frame clones and leaves some out. Found here are just under 95,000 clones, roughly 75% of them singletons; the top ten hold over 6.5%. The input for sequencing was PBMCs, taken from a glioma patient treated with radiotherapy, temozolomide or both. The receptors here all came from a man in his forties with glioma.

The V and J genes are TRBV19 and TRBJ1-2; TRBD1 matches 7 bases. Per the germline V gene, CDR1 is LNHDA and CDR2 is SQIVND (reference sequence). The CDR3 sequence is 15 residues long. The V gene end was trimmed by 9 bases and the J gene end by 0 bases; junction bases not matched to a gene: 10. The CDR3 DNA reads TGTGCCAGCATGACAGGGTTTGTGGCTAACTATGGCTACACCTTC. Translated, it gives CASMTGFVANYGYTF.

The chain is built from TRBV27 and TRBJ2-7; perhaps TRBD2 as D (7 bases). Germline CDR1 is MNHEY and CDR2 is SMNVEV (reference sequence). V dropped 4 bases and J dropped 5 bases, with 12 bases sitting between them. The length of the CDR3 is 13 residues. CDR3 DNA: TGTGCCAGCAGTTCCCGGGGGGCCCACGAGCAGTACTTC. It codes for CASSSRGAHEQYF.

The CDR3 sequence: CSAHRGLGELFF. The CDR3 nucleotides are TGCAGCGCCCACAGGGGGCTTGGGGAGCTGTTTTTT. The J gene is TRBJ2-2, the V gene TRBV29-1; 9 bases agree with TRBD1. The germline gives CDR1 SQVTM, CDR2 ANQGSEA. Unmatched junction bases numbered 5, after V lost 7 bases and J lost 8 bases. This CDR3 has 12 residues.